Each of the 10 T cell receptor beta chains below was sequenced from the same sample in a study of preoperative IRX-2 immunotherapy in early breast cancer. Indicated treatment: preoperative locoregional IRX-2 cytokine immunotherapy. Some clones are missing from TCRdb's copy, which holds only in-frame ones; the method was immunoSEQ multiplex PCR. The top ten hold approximately 2% of the sample, which has around 88,000 clones, just over 85% seen once. Sequenced material: tumor tissue, taken after IRX-2 immunotherapy. These receptors all stem from a human donor with breast cancer.

The rearrangement joins TRBV28 to TRBJ2-2; the D gene is possibly TRBD1 (5 bases). V lost 2 bases, J lost 5 bases, and 12 bases lay in between. The CDR3 length is 15 residues. Looked up from germline, CDR1 is MDHEN and CDR2 is SYDVKM. The chain's CDR3 is CASSLVNRGTGELFF. For the CDR3, the DNA is TGTGCCAGCAGTTTAGTGAATAGGGGAACCGGGGAGCTGTTTTTT.

This clone was seen more than once but under ten times. The genes are TRBV6-8 and TRBJ1-5; 8 bases agree with TRBD1. J gave up 5 bases and V 4 bases, and 7 bases lay outside the gene matches. The germline V gene encodes CDR1 MNHGY and CDR2 SAAAGT. The CDR3 sequence is 15 residues long. CDR3 nucleotides: TGTGCCAGCAGTTCTTCTCAGGGGGCGCATCAGCCCCAGCATTTT. Translation: CASSSSQGAHQPQHF.

The genes are TRBV29-1 and TRBJ2-1; no clear D. Germline V gene data show CDR1 as SQVTM and CDR2 as ANQGSEA. V lost 3 bases, J lost 10 bases, and 13 bases lay in between. The CDR3 is made up of 12 amino acids. Here the CDR3 DNA reads TGCAGCGTTGATATGGGGATCGGGGAGCAGTTCTTC. Translating gives CSVDMGIGEQFF.

This chain connects TRBV5-1 to TRBJ1-5; 7 bases agree with TRBD1. V lost 2 bases and J lost 2; bases outside the gene matches: 1. The V gene's germline CDR1 is SGHRS and CDR2 YFSETQ. This CDR3 region has 14 residues. The CDR3 loop reads CASSLTGGNQPQHF. CDR3 nucleotide sequence: TGCGCCAGCAGCTTAACAGGGGGCAATCAGCCCCAGCATTTT.

The V gene is TRBV28, the J gene TRBJ1-1; D remains ambiguous. Looked up from germline, CDR1 is MDHEN and CDR2 is SYDVKM. This CDR3 comprises 15 residues. V lost 4 bases, J lost 6 bases, and 18 bases lay in between. For the CDR3, the DNA is TGTGCCAGCAGTTCACCACGCTCTCGGATCCCTGAAGCTTTCTTT. This sequence encodes CASSSPRSRIPEAFF.

This sequence joins TRBV5-1 and TRBJ2-3, with 7 bases that match TRBD2. V shed 0 bases, J shed 2 bases, and the junction held 3 bases outside the gene matches. The germline V gene has CDR1 SGHRS and CDR2 YFSETQ. This CDR3 comprises 15 residues. The CDR3 sequence is CASSLASGLTDTQYF. The CDR3 bases are TGCGCCAGCAGCTTGGCTAGCGGACTCACAGATACGCAGTATTTT.

The chain employs TRBV6-8 and TRBJ1-1, with D perhaps TRBD1 (5 bases). The V gene's germline CDR1 is MNHGY and CDR2 SAAAGT. V shed 7 bases and J shed 7 bases, with 13 bases lying between them. The CDR3 length is 12 residues. The CDR3 here is CASTIGGGEAFF. The CDR3 nucleotides are TGTGCCAGCACCATAGGCGGGGGTGAAGCTTTCTTT.

The genes are TRBV28 and TRBJ1-5, with D possibly matching TRBD1 (6 bases). Trimming stripped 3 bases from V and 6 bases from J, with 18 bases between. The CDR3 has 16 amino acids. Germline values: CDR1 MDHEN, CDR2 SYDVKM. The CDR3 reads CASSFIQGGRGQPQHF. The CDR3, as DNA: TGTGCCAGCAGTTTCATACAGGGAGGAAGGGGTCAGCCCCAGCATTTT.

The rearrangement joins TRBV18 to TRBJ2-1, with TRBD2 identical over 7 bases. This CDR3 comprises 16 residues. The trim removed 2 bases at V and 3 bases at J, leaving 7 bases unmatched. Germline CDR1 and CDR2: KGHSH and LQKENI. The CDR3 region is CASSPTTSAYYNEQFF. The CDR3 nucleotides read TGTGCCAGCTCACCAACAACTAGCGCCTACTACAATGAGCAGTTCTTC.

V and J are TRBV29-1 and TRBJ2-3, with D uncertain. Trimming took off 4 bases at V and 5 bases at J, with 16 bases between the two ends. The CDR3 runs to 14 residues. Germline V CDR1 and CDR2: SQVTM, ANQGSEA. The CDR3 sequence is CSVATDPVGDTQYF. The CDR3 DNA is TGCAGCGTTGCCACTGACCCGGTCGGAGATACGCAGTATTTT.